The clone carrying this T cell receptor (beta chain) was observed a handful of times. In the original workflow: Amplifying reference gene primers gave estimates of nucleated cell counts. The data were produced by immunoSEQ multiplex PCR, yet TCRdb's version contains in-frame clones alone and is incomplete. The V and J calls and clone size are taken from that table; D and trimming were inferred from the DNA. The sample comprises around 95,000 clones, approximately 81% of which are singletons, and about 10% rests with the top ten. This sample stems from a study of blood T cell repertoires in COVID-19. Study at large: The United States, Italy and Spain supplied acute and convalescent COVID-19 samples.

The CDR3 is 15 amino acids. The V and J ends lost 6 bases and 4 bases respectively, with 15 bases between them. Per the germline V gene, CDR1 is MDHEN and CDR2 is SYDVKM. Sequences were obtained from peripheral blood. This receptor was obtained from an elderly woman with acute or convalescent COVID-19. The rearrangement uses TRBV28 and TRBJ1-4; a possible D gene is TRBD1 (5 bases). CDR3 nucleotide sequence: TGTGCCAGCAGCTTTCAGGGTACGGGTAATGAAAAACTGTTTTTT. It codes for CASSFQGTGNEKLFF. The whole variable domain, filled in from reference TRBV28 and TRBJ1-4, reads DVKVTQSSRYLVKRTGEKVFLECVQDMDHENMFWYRQDPGLGLRLIYFSYDVKMKEKGDIPEGYSVSREKKERFSLILESASTNQTSMYLCASSFQGTGNEKLFFGSGTQLSVL.